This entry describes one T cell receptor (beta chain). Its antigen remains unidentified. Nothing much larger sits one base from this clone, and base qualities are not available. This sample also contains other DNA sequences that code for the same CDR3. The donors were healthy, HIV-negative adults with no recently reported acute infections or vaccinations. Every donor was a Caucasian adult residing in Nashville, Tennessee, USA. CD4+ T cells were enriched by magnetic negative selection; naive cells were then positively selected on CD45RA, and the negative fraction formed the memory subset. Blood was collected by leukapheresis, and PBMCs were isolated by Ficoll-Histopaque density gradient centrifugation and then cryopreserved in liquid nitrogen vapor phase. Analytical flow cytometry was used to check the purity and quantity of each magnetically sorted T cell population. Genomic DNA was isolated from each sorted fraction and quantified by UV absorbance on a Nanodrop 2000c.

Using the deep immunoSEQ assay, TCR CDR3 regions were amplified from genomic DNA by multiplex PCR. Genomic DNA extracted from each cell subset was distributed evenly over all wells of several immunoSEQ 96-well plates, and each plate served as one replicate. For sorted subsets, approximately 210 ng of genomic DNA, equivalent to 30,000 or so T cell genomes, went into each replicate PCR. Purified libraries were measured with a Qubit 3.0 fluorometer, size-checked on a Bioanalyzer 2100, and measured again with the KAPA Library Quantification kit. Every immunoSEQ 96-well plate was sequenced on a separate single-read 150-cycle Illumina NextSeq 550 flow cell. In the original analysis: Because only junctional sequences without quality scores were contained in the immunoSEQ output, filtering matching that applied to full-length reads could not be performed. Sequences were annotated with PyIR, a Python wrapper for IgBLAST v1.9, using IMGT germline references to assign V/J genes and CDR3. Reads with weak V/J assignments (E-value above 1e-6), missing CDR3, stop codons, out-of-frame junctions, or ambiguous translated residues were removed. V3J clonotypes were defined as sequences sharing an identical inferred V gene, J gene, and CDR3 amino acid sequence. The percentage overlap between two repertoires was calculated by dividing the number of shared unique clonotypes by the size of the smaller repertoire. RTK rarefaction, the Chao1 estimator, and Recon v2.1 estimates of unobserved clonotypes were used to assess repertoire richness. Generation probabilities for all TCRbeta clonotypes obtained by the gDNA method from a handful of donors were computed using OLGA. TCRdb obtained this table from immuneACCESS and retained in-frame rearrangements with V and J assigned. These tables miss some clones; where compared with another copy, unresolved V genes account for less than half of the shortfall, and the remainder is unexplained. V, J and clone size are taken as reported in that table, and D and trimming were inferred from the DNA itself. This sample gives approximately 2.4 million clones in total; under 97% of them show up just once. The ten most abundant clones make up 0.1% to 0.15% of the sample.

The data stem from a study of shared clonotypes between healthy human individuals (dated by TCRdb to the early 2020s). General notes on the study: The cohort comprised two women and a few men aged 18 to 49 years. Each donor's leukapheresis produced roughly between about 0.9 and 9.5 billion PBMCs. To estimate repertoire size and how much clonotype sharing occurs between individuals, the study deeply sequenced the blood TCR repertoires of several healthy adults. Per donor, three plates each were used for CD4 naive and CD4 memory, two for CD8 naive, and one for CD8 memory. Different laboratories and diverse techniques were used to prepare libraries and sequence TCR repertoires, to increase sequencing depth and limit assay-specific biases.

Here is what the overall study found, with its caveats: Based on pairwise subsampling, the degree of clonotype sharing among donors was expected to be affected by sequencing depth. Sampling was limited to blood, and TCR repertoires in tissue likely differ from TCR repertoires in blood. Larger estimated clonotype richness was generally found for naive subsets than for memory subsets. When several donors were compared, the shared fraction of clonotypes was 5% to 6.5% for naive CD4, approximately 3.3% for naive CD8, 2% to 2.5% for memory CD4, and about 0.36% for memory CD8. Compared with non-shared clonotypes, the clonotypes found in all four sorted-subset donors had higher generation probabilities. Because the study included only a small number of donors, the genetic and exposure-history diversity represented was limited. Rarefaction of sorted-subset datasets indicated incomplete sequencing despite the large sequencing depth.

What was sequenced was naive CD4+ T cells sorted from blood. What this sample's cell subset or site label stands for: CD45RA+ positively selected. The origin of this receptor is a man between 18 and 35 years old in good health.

The DNA sequence reads TGTGCCAGCTCACCGGCAGGGGGAAATCAGCCCCAGCATTTT. The encoded protein is CASSPAGGNQPQHF. The chain was built from TRBV18 and TRBJ1-5, with 7 bases matching TRBD1. Trimming leaves V shorter by 3 bases and J shorter by 4 bases, with the junction holding 3 bases beyond the gene matches. CDR3 length: 14 amino acids, cysteine to phenylalanine. Solely the CDR3 DNA is kept, with 42 bases framed from the first base. CDR1 and CDR2, looked up from the germline V gene, are KGHSH and LQKENI.